This T cell receptor (beta chain) was recorded in a study of chemoradiotherapy in HPV16-positive cancers. Study-wide background: Functional T-cell assays on two HPV16-positive patients' cells defined candidate HPV-specific clones and common TCR motifs.

Sequencing was performed with immunoSEQ multiplex PCR; in TCRdb, only in-frame clones are kept and a portion is missing. The repertoire has about 7,000 clones, roughly 85% of them found once; the top ten carry approximately 3.6%. Repeated repertoire sampling spanned the course of chemoradiotherapy. This receptor was identified in a human donor with HPV-associated anogenital cancer. This material was collected from a patient who underwent chemoradiotherapy.

This CDR3 reads CASRGDSSYEQYF. CDR3 DNA sequence: TGTGCCAGCAGGGGGGACAGCTCCTACGAGCAGTACTTC. The rearrangement joins TRBV27 to TRBJ2-7, with 7 positions matching TRBD1. Germline assignment: CDR1 MNHEY and CDR2 SMNVEV (reference sequence). Germline trimming cut 6 bases from V and 0 bases from J; bases unmatched to any gene: 2. The CDR3 covers 13 residues.